This TCR beta chain is from a study of graft-versus-host responses after intestinal transplantation. Germline CDR1 is MGHDK and CDR2 is SYGVNS. This CDR3 comprises 14 residues. Trimming at V came to 5 bases and at J to 9 bases, leaving 7 bases not matched to a gene. About this clone itself: The antigen is undetermined.

Clones were read by immunoSEQ multiplex PCR, and TCRdb kept only the in-frame ones, dropping some. The sample carries about 120,000 clones, 90% to 95% recorded once. The sequence came from a human donor who received an intestinal transplant. The rearrangement joins TRBV25-1 to TRBJ2-1, with TRBD2 matching over 10 bases. The sample was unstimulated CD4+ T cells sorted from spleen or lymph node cells, taken before intestinal transplant. The CDR3 region is CASSRLAGEGEQFF. CDR3 DNA: TGTGCCAGCAGTCGGCTAGCGGGAGAAGGTGAGCAGTTCTTC.